One and the same sample provided the 28 T cell receptor beta chains below, sequenced in a study of technical replicates of blood from a few donors. Method: immunoSEQ multiplex PCR; TCRdb's copy keeps in-frame clones and lacks some. The data contain fewer than 65,000 clones, 80% to 90% of them singletons. The sample was PBMCs. The receptors derive from a human donor in good health. Some clones in this sample may be carry-over from other donors' samples.

This chain links TRBV7-2 with TRBJ2-7; weak D call: TRBD2 (6 bases). Trimming left V 4 bases short and J 3 bases short, with 13 bases between. The CDR3 is made up of 14 amino acids. Per the germline V gene, CDR1 is SGHTA and CDR2 is FQGNSA. The CDR3, as DNA: TGTGCCAGCAGCTCTCGTGGCGGGGTCTACGAGCAGTACTTC. Amino acids: CASSSRGGVYEQYF.

The CDR3 region is CASSARTDLYEQYF. CDR3 DNA: TGTGCCAGCAGCGCTAGGACAGATCTCTACGAGCAGTACTTC. The chain is built from TRBV6-1 and TRBJ2-7; perhaps TRBD1 as D (6 bases). Trimming left V 6 bases short and J 3 bases short, with 15 bases between. The germline gives CDR1 MNHNS, CDR2 SASEGT. This CDR3 is 14 amino acids long.

The chain has TRBV2 and TRBJ1-3; D might be TRBD1 (6 bases). CDR3 length: 14 amino acids. CDR1 SNHLY and CDR2 FYNNEI come from the germline V gene. V lost 8 bases and J 0 bases, leaving 11 bases between the germline ends. The CDR3 loop reads CASYRERSGNTIYF. The CDR3 nucleotides are TGTGCCAGCTACAGGGAACGCTCTGGAAACACCATATATTTT.

The V and J genes are TRBV12-5 and TRBJ2-5, with 7 bases identical to TRBD1. This CDR3 is 12 amino acids long. V gave up 6 bases and J gave up 4 bases; unmatched junction bases: 2. CDR1 is LGHNT and CDR2 is FRNRAP in the germline V gene. The CDR3 nucleotides read TGTGCTAGTGGGACAGGGACAGAGACCCAGTACTTC. This gives the protein CASGTGTETQYF. Supplemented by reference TRBV12-5 and TRBJ2-5, the full variable domain reads DARVTQTPRHKVTEMGQEVTMRCQPILGHNTVFWYRQTMMQGLELLAYFRNRAPLDDSGMPKDRFSAEMPDATLATLKIQPSEPRDSAVYFCASGTGTETQYFGPGTRLLVL.

The V gene is TRBV12-5, the J gene TRBJ2-5; D possibly corresponds to TRBD1 (6 bases). This CDR3 has 13 residues. The germline CDR1 and CDR2 sequences are LGHNT and FRNRAP. V lost 9 bases and J lost 5, with 16 bases in between. This CDR3 is CASLTGYGETQYF. The CDR3, as DNA: TGTGCTAGCCTTACAGGGTACGGGGAGACCCAGTACTTC.

The chain's CDR3 is CASGGEGQGEGYTF. CDR3 DNA sequence: TGTGCCAGCGGGGGAGAAGGACAGGGAGAAGGCTACACCTTC. The V gene is TRBV6-1, the J gene TRBJ1-2, with 8 bases that match TRBD1. After removal of 8 bases from V and 8 bases from J, the junction contained 13 bases not matched to a gene. CDR3 length: 14 amino acids. From germline, CDR1 is MNHNS and CDR2 SASEGT.

The V call is TRBV5-1, the J call TRBJ1-6; 8 nucleotides agree with TRBD1. Germline assignment: CDR1 SGHRS and CDR2 YFSETQ. CDR3 length equals 14 residues. Trimming at V came to 4 bases and at J to 6 bases, leaving 3 bases not matched to a gene. For the CDR3, the DNA is TGCGCCAGCAGCCGGACAGGGCGTAATTCACCCCTCCACTTT. Its translation is CASSRTGRNSPLHF.

A single count supports this clone. The chain couples TRBV5-4 to TRBJ2-3; a weak D match, TRBD2 (6 bases). CDR3 length: 14 residues. Trimming took off 4 bases at V and 6 bases at J, with 15 bases between the two ends. Germline CDR1 reads SGHNT; CDR2 reads YYREEE (reference sequence). CDR3: CASSPRRAGDTQYF. Written as DNA, the CDR3 is TGTGCCAGCAGCCCGCGGCGGGCGGGGGATACGCAGTATTTT.

The chain combines TRBV5-1 with TRBJ2-2; the match to TRBD1 covers 8 bases. Per the germline V gene, CDR1 is SGHRS and CDR2 is YFSETQ. The trim removed 6 bases at V and 6 bases at J, leaving 4 bases unmatched. This CDR3 comprises 13 residues. The CDR3 coding sequence is TGCGCCAGCACGGACAGGGCCGCCGGGGAGCTGTTTTTT. The encoded protein is CASTDRAAGELFF.

CDR3 protein: CATSRDWLRDTGELFF. CDR3 DNA sequence: TGTGCCACCAGCAGAGATTGGCTTCGGGACACCGGGGAGCTGTTTTTT. This chain uses TRBV15 with TRBJ2-2; no firm D call. This CDR3 comprises 16 residues. From germline, CDR1 is LNHNV and CDR2 YYDKDF (reference sequence). V was trimmed by 0 bases and J by 3 bases, leaving 11 bases between them. Full variable domain (missing parts from reference TRBV15 and TRBJ2-2): DAMVIQNPRYQVTQFGKPVTLSCSQTLNHNVMYWYQQKSSQAPKLLFHYYDKDFNNEADTPDNFQSRRPNTSFCFLDIRSPGLGDTAMYLCATSRDWLRDTGELFFGEGSRLTVL.

This chain links TRBV7-3 with TRBJ2-2, with 12 nucleotides matching TRBD2. CDR1 and CDR2 (germline): SGHTA, FQGTGA. This CDR3 is built from 18 residues. The junction had 7 bases not matched to a gene; V was cut back by 2 bases and J by 3 bases. CDR3 DNA sequence: TGTGCCAGCAGCTTATCTTACCGACTAGCGGGAGACACCGGGGAGCTGTTTTTT. This encodes CASSLSYRLAGDTGELFF.

This clone is a singleton in its sample. The chain joins TRBV1 to TRBJ2-7; the table's TRBD2 call for D was not verified on the DNA. TRBV1 is a recognized pseudogene. The CDR3 spans 16 residues. Here the CDR3 DNA reads TGCACCAGCAGTCTGTGCTGTCCGGGACTGAGGAACGAGCAGTACTTC. It encodes CTSSLCCPGLRNEQYF.

The rearrangement uses TRBV18 and TRBJ2-5, with 9 bases matching TRBD2. The V segment lost 3 bases and the J segment 5 bases; nucleotides outside the gene matches: 10. Germline V gene sequence: CDR1 KGHSH, CDR2 LQKENI. The CDR3 has 16 residues. In nucleotides, the CDR3 is TGTGCCAGCTCACCCCCCCTGCGGGAGGGCCGGGAGACCCAGTACTTC. Protein product: CASSPPLREGRETQYF.

This chain connects TRBV7-2 to TRBJ2-3, with 10 bases identical to TRBD2. The CDR3 has 16 residues. Germline trimming cut 3 bases from V and 2 bases from J; bases unmatched to any gene: 5. Germline V lookup: CDR1 SGHTA, CDR2 FQGNSA. CDR3 bases: TGTGCCAGCAGCTTGTGGACTAGCGGTTACACAGATACGCAGTATTTT. The encoded protein is CASSLWTSGYTDTQYF.

The J gene is TRBJ2-1, the V gene TRBV5-1, with D maybe TRBD2 (5 bases). The CDR3 sequence is 14 residues long. In germline, CDR1 is SGHRS, CDR2 YFSETQ. V was clipped by 7 bases and J by 8 bases, with 19 bases between them. CDR3 DNA sequence: TGCGCCAGCCGCTGGACTCTTCGGCACTATGAGCAGTTCTTC. It is translated as CASRWTLRHYEQFF.

The V gene is TRBV19, the J gene TRBJ1-4; D uncertain. The germline V gene has CDR1 LNHDA and CDR2 SQIVND (reference sequence). This CDR3 comprises 16 residues. Trimming cost V 7 bases and J 2 bases, with 17 bases left between them. CDR3 sequence: CASTANGRATNEKLFF. CDR3 DNA sequence: TGTGCCAGTACCGCCAACGGGAGGGCGACTAATGAAAAACTGTTTTTT.

CDR3 residues: CASSYAGGRHYGYTF. The CDR3 coding sequence is TGTGCCAGCAGTTACGCCGGGGGACGTCACTATGGCTACACCTTC. V gene TRBV6-5 combines with J gene TRBJ1-2, with a weak D call TRBD1 (5 bases). CDR3 size: 15 residues. The germline gives CDR1 MNHEY, CDR2 SVGAGI. V lost 2 bases and J lost 3, with 13 bases in between.

CDR3 DNA: TGTGCCAGCAGACGGGACATCCAGGGGGAGCTGTTTTTT. It translates to CASRRDIQGELFF. V is TRBV7-3 and J is TRBJ2-2; TRBD1 might be the D (6 bases). The V end was cut by 6 bases, the J end by 8 bases, with 13 bases between. Germline V gene lookup returns CDR1 SGHTA and CDR2 FQGTGA. The CDR3 length is 13 residues.

The V call is TRBV4-2, the J call TRBJ2-3, with TRBD2 as a possible D gene (6 bases). Trimming cost V 2 bases and J 2 bases, with 11 bases left between them. Germline V gene sequence: CDR1 LGHNA, CDR2 YNFKEQ. The CDR3 covers 15 residues. CDR3 amino acids: CASSQSAGATDTQYF. The CDR3 DNA follows: TGTGCCAGCAGCCAATCAGCGGGTGCCACAGATACGCAGTATTTT.

This clone has only a few counts. The V call is TRBV5-6, the J call TRBJ2-2; the D is unclear. CDR1 is SGHDT and CDR2 is YYEEEE in the germline V gene. CDR3 size: 14 residues. With 6 bases removed from V and 6 bases from J, the gap between germline ends came to 15 bases. CDR3 loop: CASTALRSAGELFF. For the CDR3, the DNA is TGTGCCAGCACCGCACTTAGGAGCGCCGGGGAGCTGTTTTTT. The variable domain in full, with the rest retrieved from reference TRBV5-6 and TRBJ2-2, is DAGVTQSPTHLIKTRGQQVTLRCSPKSGHDTVSWYQQALGQGPQFIFQYYEEEERQRGNFPDRFSGHQFPNYSSELNVNALLLGDSALYLCASTALRSAGELFFGEGSRLTVL.

The V call is TRBV11-2, the J call TRBJ2-5; TRBD2 aligns across 11 bases. The CDR3 spans 18 residues. CDR1 is SGHAT, CDR2 FQNNGV, per germline. The ends lost 5 bases at V and 2 bases at J; junction bases unmatched: 13. The CDR3 sequence is CASSPTGGTSGFQETQYF. CDR3 nucleotides: TGTGCCAGCAGCCCCACGGGCGGGACTAGCGGATTTCAAGAGACCCAGTACTTC.

The chain links TRBV4-3 to TRBJ1-6; D is ambiguous. V lost 4 bases, J lost 8 bases, and 18 bases lay in between. Germline loops: CDR1 LGHNA, CDR2 YSLEER. The CDR3 length is 16 residues. CDR3 amino acids: CASSPSIRQAHSPLHF. The CDR3 region has the DNA TGCGCCAGCAGCCCATCTATCCGGCAGGCCCATTCACCCCTCCACTTT.

The chain combines TRBV25-1 with TRBJ1-2; D is perhaps TRBD1 (6 bases). Germline CDR1 MGHDK, CDR2 SYGVNS. Trimming removed 6 bases from V and 3 bases from J, with 17 bases in between. The CDR3 runs to 15 residues. CDR3 nucleotides: TGTGCCAGCAGCGGACTAGGGGGGATTTACTATGGCTACACCTTC. Its protein is CASSGLGGIYYGYTF.

The rearrangement uses TRBV11-2 and TRBJ2-2, with D maybe TRBD2 (5 bases). The CDR3 covers 15 residues. Trimming took off 2 bases at V and 5 bases at J, with 12 bases between the two ends. Germline lookup yields CDR1 SGHAT and CDR2 FQNNGV. Here the CDR3 reads CASSLLALGTGELFF. The CDR3 DNA reads TGTGCCAGCAGCTTATTAGCGCTAGGGACCGGGGAGCTGTTTTTT.

The chain combines TRBV10-3 with TRBJ1-2; 10 positions agree with TRBD1. The CDR3 runs 15 residues. Germline V gene sequence: CDR1 ENHRY, CDR2 SYGVKD. V was pared by 3 bases and J by 8 bases, with 9 bases of the junction left unmatched. CDR3: CAISDSTGGVPGYTF. The CDR3 DNA reads as TGTGCCATCAGTGACTCGACAGGGGGCGTTCCGGGCTACACCTTC.

The chain is built from TRBV7-8 and TRBJ2-3, with D hard to call. In germline, CDR1 is SGHVS, CDR2 FQNEAQ. This CDR3 has 13 residues. V lost 11 bases and J lost 2, with 14 bases in between. The CDR3 nucleotides read TGTGCCTACCTAGTTCGGTACACAGATACGCAGTATTTT. Its protein is CAYLVRYTDTQYF.

The gene calls are TRBV6-5 and TRBJ1-1; TRBD1 matches at 9 bases. Germline values: CDR1 MNHEY, CDR2 SVGAGI. CDR3 length: 15 residues. J was trimmed by 1 base and V by 2 bases; bases with no gene match: 2. The CDR3 region has the DNA TGTGCCAGCAGTTACCTGGGACAGGGGAACACTGAAGCTTTCTTT. Translated: CASSYLGQGNTEAFF.

J is TRBJ2-3 and V is TRBV7-3; 7 nucleotides match TRBD1. From germline, CDR1 is SGHTA and CDR2 FQGTGA. The CDR3 sequence is 15 residues long. The trim removed 6 bases at V and 1 base at J, leaving 7 bases unmatched. CDR3 sequence reads: CASSIGGPGTDTQYF. CDR3 nucleotides: TGTGCCAGCAGTATAGGGGGCCCTGGCACAGATACGCAGTATTTT.